This TCR beta chain was identified during a study of regulatory T cells in long-lasting Graves disease. Indicated time point: newly diagnosed GD, antithyroid drugs for less than 3 months. The authors made the TCR library using RNA they extracted from PBMCs. At least ten counts were recorded for this clonotype. Deletions cut 1 base from V and 7 bases from J, with 13 bases between. Per the germline V gene, CDR1 is SNHLY and CDR2 is FYNNEI. The length of the CDR3 is 14 residues. Library construction for TCR beta used iRepertoire HTBI primers and Arm-PCR of CDR3 regions. TCRdb passed the multiplex PCR reads through MiXCR, listing each CDR3 protein once. The data contain 410,000 or so distinct CDR3 sequences, under 15% of them seen just once; the ten biggest clones take up about a sixth. A further study also used this sample, focusing on T cells in Graves' hyperthyroidism and ophthalmopathy.

The material sequenced was peripheral blood mononuclear cells (PBMCs), taken at new diagnosis, from a patient treated with antithyroid drugs. The TCR comes from a woman in her twenties or thirties with Graves disease. The chain links TRBV2 to TRBJ2-5, with D unclear. Written as DNA, the CDR3 is TGTGCCAGCAGTGAAGGGTCGCCCCCCGGGACCCAGTACTTC. It translates to CASSEGSPPGTQYF.